This T cell receptor beta chain is drawn from a study of T cell responses to AZD1222 COVID-19 vaccine. V gave up 2 bases and J gave up 4 bases, with 12 bases separating them. The germline gives CDR1 MNHEY, CDR2 SVGEGT. The CDR3 contains 15 residues. Here immunoSEQ multiplex PCR was the method, and the copy in TCRdb shows in-frame clones only, minus some. The sample lists more than 250,000 clones, 85% to 95% occurring once. Overall study findings and caveats: Rises in breadth and depth of Spike-specific TCRs came after two AZD1222 doses. Donors were chiefly white British, with a greater number of females, and clonal diversity was perhaps underestimated. Sampling that yielded the repertoires occurred only after the peak T cell response.

A note on this clone: What it recognizes is unknown.

This TCR came from an adult in good health. The chain carries TRBV6-2 or TRBV6-3 and TRBJ1-5; D possibly corresponds to TRBD1 (5 bases). This sample comprised peripheral blood, obtained on day 0 of AZD1222 vaccination. For the CDR3, the DNA is TGTGCCAGCAGTTACGCCGGGGGTCTAAATCAGCCCCAGCATTTT. This encodes CASSYAGGLNQPQHF.